These T cell receptor beta chains were read from a single sample in a study of T cells expressing NK-cell markers. One entry per CDR3 protein, without DNA, is what TCRdb gives after re-calling the 5' RACE reads. This sample lists 150,000 to 170,000 distinct CDR3 sequences; its ten largest clones have less than 40%. Sequencing input: blood T cells: a sorted CD56 or NKG2C T cell subset, CD4+ or CD8+ T cells, or bulk PBMC T cells (not recorded which). Receptor source: a woman between 45 and 60 years old in good health. Each CDR3 is given with its conserved first and last residue.

>TRBJ2-1|TRBV7-9
CASSLAGGLADNEQFF
>TRBJ2-1|TRBV14
CASSLVHGEQFF
>TRBJ1-4|TRBV11-2
CASSPIQGFNEKLFF
>TRBJ2-4|TRBV5-1
CASSLDGGVIQYF
>TRBJ2-1|TRBV27
CASSWGWEQFF
>TRBJ2-1|TRBV20-1
CSARGGLAGEVEQFF
>TRBJ2-1|TRBV19
CASTPLAGYNEQFF
>TRBJ2-2|TRBV20-1
CSASTRDRINTGELFF
>TRBJ1-1|TRBV29-1
CSVEDGRNTEAFF
>TRBJ2-2|TRBV2
CASSDWTGLAGELFF
>TRBJ1-2|TRBV19
CASSIWWRDYTF
>TRBJ2-3|TRBV27
CASSLGDEADTQYF
>TRBJ1-1|TRBV2
CASSPTGASNTEAFF
>TRBJ1-2|TRBV18
CASSPGTGPNRYTF
>TRBJ2-2|TRBV24-1
CATSPDFAGDTGELFF
>TRBJ1-2|TRBV5-5
CASSFRDSLINYGYTF
>TRBJ2-7|TRBV4-1
CASSQLPDTPYEQYF
>TRBJ2-3|TRBV5-6
CASSLIPGITDTQYF
>TRBJ2-1|TRBV4-1
CASSQEVGHNEQFF
>TRBJ2-7|TRBV5-6
CASSFPQGYEQYF
>TRBJ1-1|TRBV7-8
CASSWDRTVNTEAFF
>TRBJ2-7|TRBV20-1
CSARPRTGTYEQYF
>TRBJ2-1|TRBV7-9
CASSLPINPNEQFF
>TRBJ2-3|TRBV4-1
CASSPWTGGGTDTQYF
>TRBJ2-1|TRBV27
CASSSLGTYNEQFF
>TRBJ2-1|TRBV5-4
CASRDLALNEQFF
>TRBJ2-2|TRBV20-1
CSARDRLAGEVGELFF
>TRBJ2-7|TRBV29-1
CSVEEGSEQYF
>TRBJ1-2|TRBV2
CASSPSAQGADGYTF
>TRBJ2-3|TRBV6-4
CASSDSAGKSDDTQYF
>TRBJ2-1|TRBV14
CASSHEASAAKQFF
>TRBJ2-5|TRBV11-2
CASSLGSTSGEETQYF
>TRBJ2-5|TRBV3-1
CASSPQVGAGGQETQYF
>TRBJ2-1|TRBV7-6
CASSLARGLAGPSYNEQFF
>TRBJ2-5|TRBV25-1
CASSEILRPGKQETQYF
>TRBJ1-5|TRBV7-9
CASSLDRGVSQPQHF
>TRBJ2-1|TRBV7-6
CASSPSSGPYNEQFF
>TRBJ1-5|TRBV27
CASSLRVGWGDQPQHF
>TRBJ2-1|TRBV20-1
CSARVVGEQFF
>TRBJ2-1|TRBV11-1
CASSLTGGGNEQFF
>TRBJ2-3|TRBV7-9
CASSFNRGLAGATDTQYF
>TRBJ1-4|TRBV7-8
CASSLGLAGEKLFF
>TRBJ1-3|TRBV6-6
CASSQQDISGNTIYF
>TRBJ2-3|TRBV28
CASQTGDGTDTQYF
>TRBJ2-1|TRBV5-6
CASSFGLAPGNEQFF
>TRBJ2-1|TRBV27
CASSPAGDVSKEQFF
>TRBJ2-5|TRBV5-5
CASSLAEGREETQYF
>TRBJ2-3|TRBV9
CASSVGSSGGTKSTDTQYF
>TRBJ2-4|TRBV27
CASSARTGGKNIQYF
>TRBJ1-1|TRBV27
CASSPWTADEAFF
>TRBJ2-7|TRBV4-1
CASSEATSGREEQYF